These 21 T cell receptor beta chains were sequenced from one sample in a study of tumor-infiltrating lymphocytes in primary liver carcinoma. The researchers obtained blood RNA from unsorted whole blood and also extracted germline DNA. With a constant-region primer, TCR beta cDNA was made from approximately 520 ng of total RNA. Three nested multiplex PCR rounds, a slightly modified ARM-PCR method, built the TCR beta libraries. Each of the first two PCR rounds ran nine to ten cycles with TRBV1-TRBV30 forward and C-beta reverse primers. TCRdb redid the calling of the multiplex PCR reads with MiXCR, one entry per CDR3 protein. The sample holds approximately 300,000 distinct CDR3 sequences, approximately 60% seen once. What was sequenced was peripheral blood. The receptors shown here come from a man aged 35 to 55 with primary liver carcinoma and hepatitis B virus infection.

Concerning this clonotype: A much more abundant neighbour one base away suggests this may be a read error. In this CDR3 the conserved last residue, phenylalanine or tryptophan, is missing, so a read error is likely. This chain links TRBV29-1 with TRBJ2-2; D is possibly TRBD1 or TRBD2 (5 bases each). Germline assignment: CDR1 SQVTM and CDR2 ANQGSEA. The V gene lost 6 bases and the J gene lost 8 bases, with 13 bases spanning the gap. The CDR3 totals 12 residues. CDR3 protein: CSVAGTSGELFY. The CDR3 region has the DNA TGCAGCGTGGCCGGGACCTCGGGGGAGCTGTTTTAT.

The chain recombines TRBV3-1 with TRBJ1-5; D gene unclear. The V end lost 0 bases, the J end lost 5 bases, and 8 bases lay between the germline ends. The CDR3 contains 14 residues. Germline CDR1 is LGHDT and CDR2 is YNNKEL (reference sequence). CDR3 sequence: CASSQDPADQPQHF. The CDR3 region has the DNA TGTGCCAGCAGCCAAGATCCGGCAGATCAGCCCCAGCATTTT. The complete variable domain, with remaining parts taken from reference TRBV3-1 and TRBJ1-5, reads DTAVSQTPKYLVTQMGNDKSIKCEQNLGHDTMYWYKQDSKKFLKIMFSYNNKELIINETVPNRFSPKSPDKAHLNLHINSLELGDSAVYFCASSQDPADQPQHFGDGTRLSIL.

As concerns this clonotype: With a much larger clone just one base away, this may be a read error. V gene TRBV6-6 combines with J gene TRBJ2-5; D uncertain. CDR1 is MNHNY and CDR2 is SVGAGI in the germline V gene (reference sequence). The CDR3 runs 16 residues. In DNA, the CDR3 is TGTGCCAGCAGTTACTCCCCAGGTTACGGCCAAGAGACCCAGTGCTTC. This sequence encodes CASSYSPGYGQETQCF.

This clonotype was detected only a few times. The chain employs TRBV12-3 or TRBV12-4 and TRBJ2-7; TRBD2 is a possible D gene (5 bases). With 6 bases removed from V and 3 bases from J, the gap between germline ends came to 15 bases. The CDR3 contains 14 residues. CDR3 amino acids: CASSPSRDGYEQYF. The CDR3 bases are TGTGCCAGCAGCCCAAGCCGGGATGGCTACGAGCAGTACTTC.

This clonotype was picked up many times. The chain's CDR3 is CASSPGGSGTDTQYF. The CDR3 coding sequence is TGCGCCAGCAGCCCAGGGGGTAGCGGCACAGATACGCAGTATTTT. The chain combines TRBV4-3 with TRBJ2-3, with 7 bases fitting TRBD1. Germline CDR1 is LGHNA and CDR2 is YSLEER. The CDR3 consists of 15 residues. V lost 4 bases and J lost 1; bases outside the gene matches: 5.

In regard to this clonotype: An end of the junction differs from the germline gene, which may be a read error. This chain uses TRBV10-3 with TRBJ1-1; 8 nucleotides agree with TRBD1. The CDR3 consists of 13 residues. CDR1 is ENHRY, CDR2 SYGVKD, per germline. This CDR3 is CAIRGQVNIEAFF. The CDR3 DNA reads as TGTGCCATCAGGGGACAGGTGAACATTGAAGCTTTCTTT.

With regard to this clonotype: This could be a read error, since a much larger clone is one nucleotide away. Here the CDR3 DNA reads TGTGCCAGCAGTTATCGGACTAGCGGACAGCAGTACTTC. As protein: CASSYRTSGQQYF. This chain uses TRBV6-5 with TRBJ2-7; TRBD2 agrees at 10 bases. After removal of 3 bases from V and 8 bases from J, the junction contained 4 bases not matched to a gene. The CDR3 loop spans 13 amino acids. CDR1 is MNHEY and CDR2 is SVGAGI in the germline V gene.

This clonotype was seen a single time. At one of its ends the junction is not consistent with the germline gene, which may arise from a read error. The genes are TRBV14 and TRBJ2-7, with D perhaps TRBD1 (6 bases). The CDR3 sequence is 14 residues long. The germline V gene encodes CDR1 SGHDN and CDR2 FVKESK. CDR3 region: CTSSWGPLSYEQYF. The DNA for the CDR3 is TGTACCAGCAGTTGGGGGCCACTCTCCTACGAGCAGTACTTC.

As to this clonotype: This CDR3 is missing its conserved last phenylalanine or tryptophan, likely due to a read error. The J gene is TRBJ2-4, the V gene TRBV29-1; D perhaps matches TRBD1 (5 bases). Germline-derived CDR1 and CDR2 are SQVTM and ANQGSEA. The CDR3 contains 14 residues. V was pared by 6 bases and J by 5 bases, with 17 bases between. The DNA of the CDR3 is TGCAGCGTCCTGGATATTGGGGCCGAAAACATTCAGTACGTC. It specifies CSVLDIGAENIQYV.

The sample holds a few counts of this clonotype. An end of the junction differs from the germline gene, which may be a read error. J is TRBJ2-7 and V is TRBV10-3; D remains unclear. The germline CDR1 and CDR2 sequences are ENHRY and SYGVKD. This CDR3 is 14 amino acids long. CDR3 sequence (DNA): TGTACCATCAGTGAGTCCCTCCTTTCCTACGAGCAGTACTTC. Amino acids: CTISESLLSYEQYF.

In the case of this clonotype: A read error may be the cause here, since a much bigger clone is one base away. The chain recombines TRBV14 with TRBJ1-2; D possibly corresponds to TRBD1 (5 bases). V lost 4 bases and J 4 bases, leaving 16 bases between the germline ends. The germline CDR1 and CDR2 sequences are SGHDN and FVKESK. This CDR3 is 15 amino acids long. The CDR3 sequence is CASSPGLNRIYGYTF. The CDR3 DNA sequence: TGTGCCAGCAGCCCTGGACTCAACAGGATCTATGGCTACACCTTC.

The V and J genes are TRBV28 and TRBJ2-7; D might be TRBD1 (5 bases). Germline-derived CDR1 and CDR2 are MDHEN and SYDVKM. V was shortened by 6 bases and J by 4 bases, with 13 bases between the two germline ends. The CDR3 runs to 13 residues. CDR3 amino acids: CASREGVLYEQYF. The CDR3 DNA follows: TGTGCCAGCAGGGAAGGGGTTCTGTACGAGCAGTACTTC.

As for this clonotype: It is likely a read error, because the conserved phenylalanine at the end of the CDR3 is missing. The V call is TRBV11-3, the J call TRBJ2-3; either TRBD1 or TRBD2 may fit D (5 bases each). V was cut by 5 bases and J by 1 base, with 13 bases left in between. CDR1 SGHNT and CDR2 YENEEA come from the germline V gene. The CDR3 length is 15 residues. The CDR3 DNA follows: TGTGCCAGCAGCCCTGGGGGAGATGGCACAGATACGCAGTATTTA. Protein sequence: CASSPGGDGTDTQYL.

CDR3 protein: CASSPSRTSGDNEQFF. CDR3 DNA: TGTGCCAGCAGTCCCAGTCGGACTAGCGGCGACAATGAGCAGTTCTTC. The chain links TRBV6-2 or TRBV6-3 to TRBJ2-1; the match to TRBD2 covers 10 bases. V shed 5 bases, J shed 5 bases, and the junction held 9 bases outside the gene matches. In germline, CDR1 is MNHEY, CDR2 SVGEGT. CDR3 size: 16 residues.

With regard to this clonotype: One junction end does not reproduce the germline sequence, and a read error may be involved. The chain couples TRBV10-3 to TRBJ2-2; tentatively, D is TRBD2 (5 bases). The CDR3 loop spans 17 amino acids. Germline CDR1 reads ENHRY; CDR2 reads SYGVKD. CDR3 sequence: CAISGSFWESVAGELLF. In DNA, the CDR3 is TGTGCCATCAGTGGGTCCTTTTGGGAGAGCGTCGCCGGGGAGCTGCTTTTT.

As to this clonotype: Sequence at one end of the junction differs from germline and may be a read error. The V and J genes are TRBV6-5 and TRBJ1-1, with unresolved D. Germline CDR1 and CDR2: MNHEY and SVGAGI. The CDR3 length is 15 residues. CDR3 sequence: CVSSYLRKSGTEAFF. CDR3 coding DNA: TGTGTCAGCAGTTACCTTAGAAAGAGTGGCACTGAAGCTTTCTTT.

This clonotype was picked up many times. The chain carries TRBV12-3 or TRBV12-4 and TRBJ1-1, with a weak D call TRBD1 (5 bases). Deletions cut 7 bases from V and 6 bases from J, with 18 bases between. This CDR3 has 14 residues. CDR3 loop: CASNLGGVGAEAFF. The CDR3 nucleotides read TGTGCCAGCAACCTTGGGGGGGTAGGCGCTGAAGCTTTCTTT.

This clonotype was recorded many times. The J gene is TRBJ2-7, the V gene TRBV6-2 or TRBV6-3; 12 nucleotides match TRBD2. The germline CDR1 and CDR2 sequences are MNHEY and SVGEGT. There are 15 residues in the CDR3. V gave up 6 bases and J gave up 5 bases; unmatched junction bases: 8. The CDR3 loop reads CASRSRLAGDHEQYF. CDR3 bases: TGTGCCAGCAGGTCCCGACTAGCGGGAGACCACGAGCAGTACTTC.

As for this clonotype: One end of the junction fails to match germline, which may point to a read error. The V and J genes are TRBV5-1 and TRBJ2-1; a weak D match, TRBD1 (7 bases). Per the germline V gene, CDR1 is SGHRS and CDR2 is YFSETQ. The CDR3 is made up of 13 amino acids. CDR3 region: CASSLAGGNEQLF. The DNA for the CDR3 is TGCGCCAGCAGCTTGGCAGGGGGGAATGAGCAGTTATTC.

This clonotype was seen a single time. A read error may explain this, as a much larger clone is one base away. V gene TRBV6-5 combines with J gene TRBJ2-4, with D perhaps TRBD1 (6 bases). This CDR3 is 16 amino acids long. The germline gives CDR1 MNHEY, CDR2 SVGAGI. The CDR3 nucleotides read TGTGCCAGCAGTGATCCCGGGACACAAGCCAAAAACATTCAGCACTTC. Encoded protein: CASSDPGTQAKNIQHF.

This clonotype was detected ten times or more. This sequence joins TRBV6-2 or TRBV6-3 and TRBJ2-7, with D unresolved. The germline V gene encodes CDR1 MNHEY and CDR2 SVGEGT. The CDR3 is 14 residues long. V was shortened by 5 bases and J by 2 bases, with 13 bases between the two germline ends. This CDR3 reads CASSQKTEPYEQYF. CDR3 nucleotide sequence: TGTGCCAGCAGTCAAAAGACGGAGCCCTACGAGCAGTACTTC.